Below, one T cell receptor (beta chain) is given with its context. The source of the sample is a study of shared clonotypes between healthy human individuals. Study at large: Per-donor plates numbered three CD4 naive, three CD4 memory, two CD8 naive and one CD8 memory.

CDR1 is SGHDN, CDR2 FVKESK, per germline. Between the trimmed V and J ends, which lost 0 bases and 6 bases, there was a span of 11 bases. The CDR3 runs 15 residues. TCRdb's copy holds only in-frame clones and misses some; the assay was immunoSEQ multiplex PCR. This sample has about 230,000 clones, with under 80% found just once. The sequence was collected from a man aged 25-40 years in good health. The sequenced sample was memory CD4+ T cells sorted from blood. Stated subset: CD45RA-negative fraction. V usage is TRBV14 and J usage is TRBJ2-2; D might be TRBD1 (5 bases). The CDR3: CASSQDRADPGELFF. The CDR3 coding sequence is TGTGCCAGCAGCCAAGACAGGGCTGACCCCGGGGAGCTGTTTTTT.